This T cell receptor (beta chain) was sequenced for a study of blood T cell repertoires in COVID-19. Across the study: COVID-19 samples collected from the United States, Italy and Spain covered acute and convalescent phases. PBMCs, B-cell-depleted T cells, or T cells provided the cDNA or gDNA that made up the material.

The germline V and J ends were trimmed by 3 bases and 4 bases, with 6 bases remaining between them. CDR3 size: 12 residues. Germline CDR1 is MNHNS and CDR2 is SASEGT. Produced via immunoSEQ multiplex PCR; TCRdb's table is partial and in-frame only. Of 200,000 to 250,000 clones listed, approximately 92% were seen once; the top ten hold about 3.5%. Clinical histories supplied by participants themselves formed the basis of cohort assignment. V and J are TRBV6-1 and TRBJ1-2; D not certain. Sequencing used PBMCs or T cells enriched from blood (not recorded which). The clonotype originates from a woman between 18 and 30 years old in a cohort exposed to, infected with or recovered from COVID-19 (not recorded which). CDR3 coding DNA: TGTGCCAGCAGTGAGCGGGTCTATGGCTACACCTTC. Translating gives CASSERVYGYTF.